The 5 T cell receptor beta chains reported below all come from one sample, sequenced in a study of identical twins. TCRdb processed the 5' RACE reads anew with MiXCR; each CDR3 protein has one entry. The sample includes 550,000 to 700,000 distinct CDR3 sequences, roughly 9.5% of them seen just once. This sample was shared with a second study, whose subject was yellow fever vaccine responses in identical twins.

The sequenced sample consisted of PBMCs. The receptors derive from a woman between 18 and 29 years old in good health.

This clonotype was seen at least ten times. V and J are TRBV6-1 and TRBJ2-6; a possible D gene is TRBD1 (7 bases). CDR3 size: 15 residues. Trimming removed 8 bases from V and 2 bases from J, with 13 bases in between. The germline gives CDR1 MNHNS, CDR2 SASEGT. As DNA, the CDR3 is TGTGCCAGCTCCCAGGGGGGTGCTGGGGCCAACGTCCTGACTTTC. Its translation: CASSQGGAGANVLTF.

The chain recombines TRBV3-1 with TRBJ1-2; D gene ambiguous. Looked up from germline, CDR1 is LGHDT and CDR2 is YNNKEL (reference sequence). V shed 1 base and J shed 0 bases, with 18 bases lying between them. This CDR3 contains 18 residues. The CDR3 loop is CASSQGSTVKFTNYGYTF. The DNA of the CDR3 is TGTGCCAGCAGCCAAGGGTCCACTGTAAAGTTTACTAACTATGGCTACACCTTC.

This clonotype was seen many times. This sequence joins TRBV9 and TRBJ2-1; D is undetermined. CDR3 size: 13 residues. Trimming took 3 bases from V and 5 from J, leaving 9 bases between them. Germline-derived CDR1 and CDR2 are SGDLS and YYNGEE. The CDR3 spells CASSADANNEQFF. CDR3 DNA sequence: TGTGCCAGCAGCGCAGACGCTAACAATGAGCAGTTCTTC.

The sample holds many counts of this clonotype. The chain is built from TRBV29-1 and TRBJ2-1; TRBD2 agrees at 8 bases. CDR3 length: 16 amino acids. From germline, CDR1 is SQVTM and CDR2 ANQGSEA. The trim removed 1 base at V and 2 bases at J, leaving 7 bases unmatched. This CDR3 is CSVEGLPSGPYNEQFF. CDR3 nucleotide sequence: TGCAGCGTTGAAGGTCTCCCTAGCGGGCCCTACAATGAGCAGTTCTTC.

This clonotype showed up just a few times. V and J are TRBV4-2 and TRBJ2-5, with D perhaps TRBD2 (7 bases). Trimming took off 1 base at V and 1 base at J, with 13 bases between the two ends. In germline, CDR1 is LGHNA, CDR2 YNFKEQ. The length of the CDR3 is 16 residues. This CDR3 reads CASSQGGGGFQETQYF. The CDR3 DNA sequence: TGTGCCAGCAGCCAAGGTGGGGGGGGCTTCCAAGAGACCCAGTACTTC.